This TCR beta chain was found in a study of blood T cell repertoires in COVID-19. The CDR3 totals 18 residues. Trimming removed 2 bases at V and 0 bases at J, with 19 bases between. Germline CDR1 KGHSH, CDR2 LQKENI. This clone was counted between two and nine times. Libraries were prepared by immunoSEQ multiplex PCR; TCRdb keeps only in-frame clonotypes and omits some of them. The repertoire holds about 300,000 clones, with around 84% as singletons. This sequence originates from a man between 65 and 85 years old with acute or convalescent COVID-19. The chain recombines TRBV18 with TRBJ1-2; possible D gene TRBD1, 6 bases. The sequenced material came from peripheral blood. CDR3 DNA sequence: TGTGCCAGCTCACCAAGCGGGGGCGTAACGTTAGCTAACTATGGCTACACCTTC. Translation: CASSPSGGVTLANYGYTF.